This T cell receptor beta chain comes out of a study of cytomegalovirus exposure and HLA in healthy donors. Primers for the PCR totalled 60 Vbeta and 13 Jbeta. Produced via immunoSEQ multiplex PCR; TCRdb's table is partial and in-frame only. The data hold about 82,000 clones, with 78% observed a single time. Looked up from germline, CDR1 is SGHTA and CDR2 is FQGNSA. J lost 7 bases, V lost 3 bases, and 12 bases had no gene match. The CDR3 covers 17 residues. This clone is a singleton in its sample. The sequenced material came from PBMCs. The chain couples TRBV7-2 to TRBJ2-7; 13 nucleotides align to TRBD2. This TCR came from a male donor in good health and CMV-seropositive. Here the CDR3 reads CASSFVFGTSGIREQYF. The CDR3 DNA is TGTGCCAGCAGCTTCGTCTTCGGGACTAGCGGGATTAGGGAGCAGTACTTC.